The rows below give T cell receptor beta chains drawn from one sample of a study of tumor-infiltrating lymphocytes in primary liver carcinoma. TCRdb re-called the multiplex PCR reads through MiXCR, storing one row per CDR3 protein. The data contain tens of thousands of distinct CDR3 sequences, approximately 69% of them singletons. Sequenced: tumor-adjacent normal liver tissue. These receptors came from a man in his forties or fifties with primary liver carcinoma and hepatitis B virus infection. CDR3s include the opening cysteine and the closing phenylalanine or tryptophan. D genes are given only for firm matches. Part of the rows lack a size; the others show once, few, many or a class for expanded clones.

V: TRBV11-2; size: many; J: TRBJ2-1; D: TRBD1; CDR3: CASSPDRVAYNEQFF; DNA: TGTGCCAGCAGTCCAGACAGGGTTGCCTACAATGAGCAGTTCTTC
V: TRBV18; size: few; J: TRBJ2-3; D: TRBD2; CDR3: CANSQRETDTQYF; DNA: TGTGCCAATTCTCAGCGGGAGACAGATACGCAGTATTTT
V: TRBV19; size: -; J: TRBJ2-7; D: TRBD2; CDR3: CASSIRAGETYEQYF; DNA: TGTGCCAGTAGTATAAGGGCGGGGGAAACTTACGAGCAGTACTTC
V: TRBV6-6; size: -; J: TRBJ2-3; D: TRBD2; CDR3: CASSYSGLAGAPDTRYF; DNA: TGTGCCAGCAGTTACTCGGGACTTGCGGGAGCACCAGATACACGGTATTTT
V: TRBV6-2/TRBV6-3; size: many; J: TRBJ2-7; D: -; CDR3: CASSYSSHEQYF; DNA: TGTGCCAGCAGTTACTCATCCCACGAGCAGTACTTC
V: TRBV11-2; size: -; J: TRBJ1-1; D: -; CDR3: CASGRGRARVFTETFF; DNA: TGTGCCAGCGGCCGAGGTAGGGCAAGGGTCTTCACTGAAACTTTCTTT
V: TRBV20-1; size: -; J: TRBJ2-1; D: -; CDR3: CSARDIGAPTYNEQFF; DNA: TGCAGTGCTAGAGATATAGGGGCCCCCACCTACAATGAGCAGTTCTTC
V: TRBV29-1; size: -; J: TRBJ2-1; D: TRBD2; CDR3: CSVEGGSRGGYNEQFF; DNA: TGCAGCGTTGAAGGAGGATCACGGGGGGGATACAATGAGCAGTTTTTC
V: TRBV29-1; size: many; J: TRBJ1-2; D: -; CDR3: CSASPGNYTF; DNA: TGCAGCGCGTCCCCAGGGAACTACACCTTC
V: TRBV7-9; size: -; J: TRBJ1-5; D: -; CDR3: CTSSGSITQPQHF; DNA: TGTACCAGCAGCGGTAGTATCACTCAGCCCCAGCATTTT
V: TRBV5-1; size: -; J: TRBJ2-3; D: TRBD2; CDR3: CASSLMQAGGPTDTQYF; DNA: TGTGCCAGCAGCCTTATGCAAGCGGGAGGGCCGACAGATACGCAGTACTTT
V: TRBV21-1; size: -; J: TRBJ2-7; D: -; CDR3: CASSKVEDRGRNHF; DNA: TGTGCCAGCAGCAAAGTCGAGGACAGGGGTAGAAATCACTTC
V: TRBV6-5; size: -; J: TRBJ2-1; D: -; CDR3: CASSIWVSYNEQFF; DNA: TGTGCCAGTTCTATATGGGTGTCGTACAATGAGCAGTTCTTC
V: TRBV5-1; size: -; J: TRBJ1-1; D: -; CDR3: CANSDRPGWNTEAFF; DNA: TGCGCCAACAGCGACAGGCCGGGGTGGAACACTGAAGCTTTCTTT
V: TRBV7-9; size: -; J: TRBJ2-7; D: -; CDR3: CASSRTEMGDEQYF; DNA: TGTGCCAGCAGCAGAACGGAAATGGGAGACGAGCAATACTTC
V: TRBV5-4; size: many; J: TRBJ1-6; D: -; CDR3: CASSLAGGYSPLHF; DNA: TGTGCCAGCAGCTTGGCGGGAGGCTATTCACCCCTCCACTTT
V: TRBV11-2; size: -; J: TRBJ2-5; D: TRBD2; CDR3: CASSESGTSGRLAQETQYF; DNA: TGTGCCAGCAGCGAATCCGGGACTAGCGGGAGATTGGCCCAAGAGACCCAGTACTTC
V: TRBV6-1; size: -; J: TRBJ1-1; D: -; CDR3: CASRSIVEAFF; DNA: TGTGCCAGCAGGTCGATAGTTGAAGCTTTCTTT
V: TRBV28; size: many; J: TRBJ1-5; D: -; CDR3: CASSLNQPEHF; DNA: TGTGCCAGCAGTTTGAATCAGCCCGAGCATTTT
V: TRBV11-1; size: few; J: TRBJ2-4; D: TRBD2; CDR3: CANSFPGTSGTKNIKYF; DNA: TGTGCCAACAGCTTTCCAGGGACTAGCGGGACCAAAAACATTAAGTACTTC
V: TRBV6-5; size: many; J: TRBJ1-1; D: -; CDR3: CASSYSVQMGTEAFF; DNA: TGTGCCAGCAGTTACTCGGTACAGATGGGCACTGAAGCTTTCTTT
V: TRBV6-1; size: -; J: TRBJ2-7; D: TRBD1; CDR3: CASGPGQIEWGTDYKQYF; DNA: TGTGCCAGTGGACCGGGACAGATTGAGTGGGGGACGGATTACAAGCAGTACTTC
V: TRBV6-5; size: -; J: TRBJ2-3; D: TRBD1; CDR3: CASSFNRGADMQYF; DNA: TGTGCCAGCAGTTTCAACAGGGGCGCAGATATGCAATATTTT
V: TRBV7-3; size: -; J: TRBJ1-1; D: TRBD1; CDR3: CASSAQGDTEASF; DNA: TGTGCCAGCAGCGCACAGGGGGACACTGAAGCTTCCTTT
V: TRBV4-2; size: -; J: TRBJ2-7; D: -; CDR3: CASSQDRVGGYYEQYF; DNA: TGTGCCAGCAGCCAAGATAGGGTTGGCGGGTACTACGAGCAGTACTTC
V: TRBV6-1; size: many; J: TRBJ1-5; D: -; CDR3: CASRGVQGWGYSNQPQHF; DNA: TGTGCCAGCAGAGGGGTACAGGGTTGGGGTTATAGCAATCAGCCCCAGCATTTT
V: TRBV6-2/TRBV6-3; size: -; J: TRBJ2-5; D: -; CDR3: CVSSYSSVPGETQYF; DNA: TGTGTCAGCAGTTACTCGAGTGTACCCGGGGAGACCCAGTACTTC
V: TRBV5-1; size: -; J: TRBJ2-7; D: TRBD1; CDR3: CASNSAQGAREQYF; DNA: TGCGCCAGCAACTCCGCACAGGGGGCTAGGGAGCAGTACTTC
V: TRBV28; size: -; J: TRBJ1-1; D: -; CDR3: CASKGPTEAFF; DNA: TGTGCCTCAAAGGGACCCACTGAAGCTTTCTTT
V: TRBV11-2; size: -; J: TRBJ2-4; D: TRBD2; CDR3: CASSLHGATGGRGERNQYF; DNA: TGTGCCAGCAGCTTACACGGGGCCACCGGAGGGAGGGGAGAACGCAATCAGTACTTC
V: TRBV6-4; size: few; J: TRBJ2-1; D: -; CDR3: CARGERKRNSYNEQFF; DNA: TGTGCCAGGGGGGAGCGGAAAAGAAATTCCTACAATGAGCAGTTCTTC